This TCR beta chain was retrieved from a study of lymphopenia after photon versus proton radiotherapy. Study-wide results and caveats: Survival link was tested only in deceased patients; proton benefit remains a possibility. Larger post-nadir TCR diversity loss correlated inversely with survival in deceased patients. Under photons, naive T cells and diversity fell while effector/memory populations rose.

Sequencing used immunoSEQ multiplex PCR; TCRdb keeps in-frame clones, though not all of them. The sample comprises 52,000 or so clones, around 90% of which are singletons, and roughly 18% rests with the top ten. This clone was detected only a few times. Its antigen is not identified. Here the sequenced sample was peripheral blood, taken from a patient treated with photon-based radiotherapy. The TCR comes from a middle-aged woman with cholangiocarcinoma.

The CDR3 protein is CASSPQQGLGYGYTF. CDR3 sequence (DNA): TGTGCCAGCAGCCCGCAACAGGGACTCGGCTATGGCTACACCTTC. The chain combines TRBV9 with TRBJ1-2, with a possible D match to TRBD1 (6 bases). Germline CDR1 is SGDLS and CDR2 is YYNGEE. Trimming cost V 4 bases and J 4 bases, with 17 bases left between them. The CDR3 runs 15 residues. The entire variable domain, with the rest obtained from reference TRBV9 and TRBJ1-2, is as follows: DSGVTQTPKHLITATGQRVTLRCSPRSGDLSVYWYQQSLDQGLQFLIQYYNGEERAKGNILERFSAQQFPDLHSELNLSSLELGDSALYFCASSPQQGLGYGYTFGSGTRLTVV.